Reported below is one T cell receptor (beta chain). Antigen: not known. CDR1 is SQVTM, CDR2 ANQGSEA, per germline. V lost 2 bases to trimming and J lost 5 bases; unmatched junction nucleotides: 7. The CDR3 length is 16 residues. This record comes from a study of immune evolution from preneoplasia to lung adenocarcinoma. The overall study: HLA loss of heterozygosity: about 7% AIS, about 15% MIA, approximately 35% ADC, none AAH. Findings and limits, study-wide: Later-stage lesions seemingly showed higher T cell density and diversity than normal lung. Normal lung had the highest top T cell clone frequencies.

Between the mid-2010s and the late 2010s, patients underwent resection in Japan or China. The method was immunoSEQ multiplex PCR; TCRdb's version includes in-frame clones alone and lacks a portion of them. The sample carries approximately 9,500 clones, around 87% recorded once. This clonotype was obtained from a person between 65 and 80 years old with invasive lung adenocarcinoma. This rearrangement joins TRBV29-1 to TRBJ2-2; 11 bases are shared with TRBD1. The sequenced sample consisted of FFPE invasive lung adenocarcinoma tissue. The CDR3 loop is CSVETGQGAVTGELFF. The DNA of the CDR3 is TGCAGCGTTGAAACAGGACAGGGGGCCGTTACCGGGGAGCTGTTTTTT.